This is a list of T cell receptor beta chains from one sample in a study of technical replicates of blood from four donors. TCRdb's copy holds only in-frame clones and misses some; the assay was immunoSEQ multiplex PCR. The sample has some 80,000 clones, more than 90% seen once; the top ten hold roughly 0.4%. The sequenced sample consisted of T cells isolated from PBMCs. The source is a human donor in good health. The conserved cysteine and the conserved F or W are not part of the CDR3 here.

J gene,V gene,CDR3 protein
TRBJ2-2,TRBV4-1,ASSQGAQMNTGELF
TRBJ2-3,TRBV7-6,ASSRSGTTDTQY
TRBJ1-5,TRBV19,ASSIAGRLNQPQH
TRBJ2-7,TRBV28,ASSLRLFPNEQY
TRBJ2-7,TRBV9,ASSEGLYYEQY
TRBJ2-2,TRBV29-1,SVIRKGDRVRELF
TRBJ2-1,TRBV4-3,ASSQLLAARNEQF
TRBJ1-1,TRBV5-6,ASSFMHTLTEAF
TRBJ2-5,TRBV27,ASSPILGSGRGRETQY
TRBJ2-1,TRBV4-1,ASSRGRDEQF
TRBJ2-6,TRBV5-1,ASSYFSAGTGSAGANVLT
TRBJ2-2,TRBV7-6,ASSFRLAGVQEELF
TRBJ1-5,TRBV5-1,ASSSSGQLNQPQH
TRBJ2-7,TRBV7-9,ASSLTGNEQY
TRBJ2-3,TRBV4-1,ASSQGVLAGADTQY
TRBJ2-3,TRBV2,ASNRDTDTQY
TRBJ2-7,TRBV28,ASSWPPGGEQY
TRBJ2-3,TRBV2,ASSLKTSGRDTQY